This TCR beta chain was identified in a study of T cells after yellow fever vaccination. Study overall: Any fraction with a low cell number was prepared using SMART-Seq v4 Ultra Low Input. Study results and limitations: Shared CD4/CD8 clonotypes were a small share, likely from convergent recombination. Among primary-vaccination clones, most reappeared after the booster, at about 95% for CD4 and around 91% for CD8.

The CDR3 sequence is 11 residues long. V was pared by 6 bases and J by 7 bases, with 7 bases between. Looked up from germline, CDR1 is LNHDA and CDR2 is SQIVND (reference sequence). For TCR, cDNA came from 5'RACE template switching, which added a universal primer site and UMIs. One entry per CDR3 protein, called by TCRdb with MiXCR from the 5' RACE reads. The sample contains some 29,000 distinct CDR3 sequences, 5% of which appear only once. As to this clonotype: Antigen specificity is unknown.

The specimen comprised CD8+ T cells sorted from PBMCs, sampled 10 days after the yellow fever booster vaccination. The clonotype was recovered from a man younger than 45 who received the YFV17D yellow fever vaccine. This chain connects TRBV19 to TRBJ2-1; D remains unclear. The DNA for the CDR3 is TGTGCCAGTAGAGTGGGGAATGAGCAGTTCTTC. It is translated as CASRVGNEQFF. The full variable domain, completed using reference TRBV19 and TRBJ2-1, is DGGITQSPKYLFRKEGQNVTLSCEQNLNHDAMYWYRQDPGQGLRLIYYSQIVNDFQKGDIAEGYSVSREKKESFPLTVTSAQKNPTAFYLCASRVGNEQFFGPGTRLTVL.